Each of the 8 T cell receptor beta chains below was sequenced from the same sample in a study of T cell responses to AZD1222 COVID-19 vaccine. Assay used: immunoSEQ multiplex PCR; TCRdb lists only in-frame clones, some missing. Of about 90,000 clones in the sample, over 75% were seen once. Sequenced material: peripheral blood, taken on day 0 of AZD1222 vaccination. These receptor sequences come from an adult in good health.

This rearrangement joins TRBV29-1 to TRBJ2-6; 7 nucleotides agree with TRBD1. With V trimmed by 7 bases and J by 0 bases, 6 bases remained unmatched. From germline, CDR1 is SQVTM and CDR2 ANQGSEA. The CDR3 consists of 15 residues. The CDR3 coding sequence is TGCAGCGCGGGACAGCACCTCTCTGGGGCCAACGTCCTGACTTTC. This gives the protein CSAGQHLSGANVLTF.

The rearrangement links TRBV9 to TRBJ2-2, with D perhaps matching TRBD2 (6 bases). The CDR3 length is 14 residues. From germline, CDR1 is SGDLS and CDR2 YYNGEE. V was trimmed by 3 bases and J by 3 bases, leaving 9 bases between them. In DNA, the CDR3 is TGTGCCAGCAGCGCCGGAGGGTACACCGGGGAGCTGTTTTTT. This sequence encodes CASSAGGYTGELFF.

The chain couples TRBV7-8 to TRBJ2-1, with 12 bases fitting TRBD2. CDR3 size: 16 residues. Looked up from germline, CDR1 is SGHVS and CDR2 is FQNEAQ. V was clipped by 1 base and J by 2 bases; unmatched bases: 0. CDR3 sequence (DNA): TGTGCCAGCAGCTTAGGGACTAGCGGGACCTACAATGAGCAGTTCTTC. As protein: CASSLGTSGTYNEQFF. Full variable domain (rest looked up from reference TRBV7-8 and TRBJ2-1): GAGVSQSPRYKVAKRGQDVALRCDPISGHVSLFWYQQALGQGPEFLTYFQNEAQLDKSGLPSDRFFAERPEGSVSTLKIQRTQQEDSAVYLCASSLGTSGTYNEQFFGPGTRLTVL.

The gene calls are TRBV6-4 and TRBJ2-2; D tentatively reads TRBD1 or TRBD2 (6 bases each). The CDR3 is made up of 14 amino acids. The ends were cut back, 4 bases at V and 6 bases at J, with 12 bases in the middle. In germline, CDR1 is MRHNA, CDR2 SNTAGT. The CDR3 bases are TGTGCCAGCAGTGTTTCAGGGGAGGCCGGGGAGCTGTTTTTT. It encodes CASSVSGEAGELFF.

The chain uses TRBV20-1 and TRBJ2-1; TRBD2 matches at 11 bases. The CDR3 is 10 amino acids. CDR1 is DFQATT and CDR2 is SNEGSKA in the germline V gene (reference sequence). The CDR3 region has the DNA TGCGTAGCGGGAGGGCGTGAGCAGTTCTTC. Its protein product is CVAGGREQFF.

The genes are TRBV7-9 and TRBJ1-1; the match to TRBD1 covers 7 bases. The length of the CDR3 is 14 residues. Trimming cost V 3 bases and J 2 bases; bases outside gene matches: 3. The germline V gene has CDR1 SEHNR and CDR2 FQNEAQ (reference sequence). The CDR3 DNA follows: TGTGCCAGCAGCTTTACAGGGGTTAACACTGAAGCTTTCTTT. It specifies CASSFTGVNTEAFF. The full variable domain, with the rest looked up from reference TRBV7-9 and TRBJ1-1, is DTGVSQNPRHKITKRGQNVTFRCDPISEHNRLYWYRQTLGQGPEFLTYFQNEAQLEKSRLLSDRFSAERPKGSFSTLEIQRTEQGDSAMYLCASSFTGVNTEAFFGQGTRLTVV.

The chain carries TRBV5-1 and TRBJ1-1; the D gene is possibly TRBD1 (5 bases). Looked up from germline, CDR1 is SGHRS and CDR2 is YFSETQ. Trimming took off 0 bases at V and 0 bases at J, with 6 bases between the two ends. The CDR3 has 14 residues. CDR3 bases: TGCGCCAGCAGCTTGGACAGGATGAACACTGAAGCTTTCTTT. Its translation is CASSLDRMNTEAFF.

This chain links TRBV3-1 (or the pseudogene TRBV3-2) with TRBJ1-1; TRBD1 is a possible D gene (6 bases). Trimming stripped 4 bases from V and 0 bases from J, with 18 bases between. The CDR3 is 17 amino acids. Germline V CDR1 and CDR2: LGHDT, YNNKEL (reference sequence). The CDR3 reads CASSLRKGQGMNTEAFF. Here the CDR3 DNA reads TGTGCCAGCAGCCTCCGGAAGGGGCAGGGGATGAACACTGAAGCTTTCTTT.